This T cell receptor beta chain was sequenced during a study of cytomegalovirus exposure and HLA in healthy donors. Study results and limitations: Rates of TCR association differed by HLA locus in a later analysis, with DRB1 highest and HLA-C lowest. Specificity of a few CMV-associated chains for CMV antigens was verified in vitro.

Use of 60 Vbeta and 13 Jbeta primers characterized the PCR. TCRdb's copy holds only in-frame clones and misses some; the assay was immunoSEQ multiplex PCR. The sample records some 120,000 clones, 77% being singletons. J gave up 2 bases and V 6 bases, and 6 bases lay outside the gene matches. CDR1 KGHSH and CDR2 LQKENI come from the germline V gene. This CDR3 is built from 16 residues. Whether this donor was CMV seropositive was not recorded. As for this clone: Antigen specificity is unknown.

This chain links TRBV18 with TRBJ1-5; 11 positions agree with TRBD1. The receptor comes from a human donor in good health. Sample: PBMCs. CDR3 sequence: CASSRGQGAGNQPQHF. The DNA of the CDR3 is TGTGCCAGCTCTCGTGGACAGGGGGCAGGCAATCAGCCCCAGCATTTT. Based on the CDR3 plus reference TRBV18 and TRBJ1-5, the full variable domain is NAGVMQNPRHLVRRRGQEARLRCSPMKGHSHVYWYRQLPEEGLKFMVYLQKENIIDESGMPKERFSAEFPKEGPSILRIQQVVRGDSAAYFCASSRGQGAGNQPQHFGDGTRLSIL.